This T cell receptor (beta chain) was identified in a study of shared clonotypes between healthy human individuals. CDR3 size: 14 residues. Germline assignment: CDR1 SEHNR and CDR2 FQNEAQ (reference sequence). V lost 4 bases and J 8 bases, leaving 14 bases between the germline ends. Overall study findings and caveats: Across subsets, estimated richness was generally greater for naive than for memory populations. Some clonotypes were shared by all four sorted-subset donors, while others were not shared. The non-shared ones had lower generation probabilities than the shared ones.

The repertoire was sequenced with immunoSEQ multiplex PCR; TCRdb's copy has only in-frame clones and lacks some. This table holds over 400,000 clones, roughly 95% found once. With regard to this clone: Its antigen is not known.

Only Caucasian adults living in Nashville, Tennessee made up the donor group. Naive CD45RA+ and memory CD45RA-negative subsets were split from CD4+ cells. This clonotype originated in a woman in her 30s in good health. The J gene is TRBJ1-4, the V gene TRBV7-9, with unresolved D. The sequencing sample was made of naive CD4+ T cells sorted from blood. Noted subset: CD45RA+ positively selected. The CDR3 loop is CASSSRTNGEKLFF. CDR3 DNA: TGTGCCAGCAGCTCACGGACCAATGGGGAAAAACTGTTTTTT. Full variable domain (rest looked up from reference TRBV7-9 and TRBJ1-4): DTGVSQNPRHKITKRGQNVTFRCDPISEHNRLYWYRQTLGQGPEFLTYFQNEAQLEKSRLLSDRFSAERPKGSFSTLEIQRTEQGDSAMYLCASSSRTNGEKLFFGSGTQLSVL.